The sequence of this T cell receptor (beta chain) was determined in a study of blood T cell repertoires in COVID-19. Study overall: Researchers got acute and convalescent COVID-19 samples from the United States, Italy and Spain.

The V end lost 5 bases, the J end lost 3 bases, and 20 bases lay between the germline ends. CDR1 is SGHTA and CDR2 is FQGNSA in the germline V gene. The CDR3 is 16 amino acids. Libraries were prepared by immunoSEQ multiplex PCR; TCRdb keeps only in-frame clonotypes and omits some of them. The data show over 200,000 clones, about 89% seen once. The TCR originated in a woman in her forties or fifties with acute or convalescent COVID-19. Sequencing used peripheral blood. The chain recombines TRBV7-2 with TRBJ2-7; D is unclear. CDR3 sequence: CASSPQPLAVNYEQYF. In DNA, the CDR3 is TGTGCCAGCAGCCCTCAACCCCTCGCGGTTAACTACGAGCAGTACTTC.